The clone carrying this TCR beta chain turned up a few times. Its antigen remains unidentified. Per the germline V gene, CDR1 is SGHTA and CDR2 is FQGNSA. This CDR3 is built from 16 residues. V lost 1 base to trimming and J lost 2 bases, with 15 bases between them. The entry originates in a study of response to subunit inactivated influenza vaccine. Regarding the study as a whole: Only a handful of new T cells, the authors suggested, are recruited with each seasonal influenza vaccination.

TCRdb passed the RT-PCR reads through MiXCR, listing each CDR3 protein once. The sample lists 700,000 to 800,000 distinct CDR3 sequences, around 20% occurring once. The sequence came from a man aged 50 to 59 who received an inactivated influenza vaccine. The gene calls are TRBV7-2 and TRBJ2-7; D uncertain. Sequences were derived from PBMCs from blood, sampled 4 to 6 days after vaccination. The CDR3 bases are TGTGCCAGCAGCTTAGGGGGATTAGAGCCGACCTACGAGCAGTACTTC. It translates to CASSLGGLEPTYEQYF.